The 9 T cell receptor beta chains below all came from one sample that was sequenced in a study of early T cells in non-severe SARS-CoV-2 infection. In TCRdb, the 5' RACE reads were re-called with MiXCR into one record per CDR3 protein. The profile shows roughly 50,000 distinct CDR3 sequences, approximately 8% of them singletons. The specimen was whole blood. The receptors here all came from an adult who was a healthcare worker with PCR-confirmed SARS-CoV-2 infection or an uninfected control (not recorded which).

The chain couples TRBV24-1 to TRBJ1-2; the D gene is possibly TRBD1 (5 bases). Germline CDR1 is KGHDR and CDR2 is SFDVKD. V was clipped by 3 bases and J by 5 bases, with 15 bases between them. This CDR3 is built from 15 residues. The CDR3: CATSDGYGTEYGYTF. The CDR3 coding sequence is TGTGCCACCAGTGATGGCTACGGGACGGAATATGGCTACACCTTC.

This sequence joins TRBV6-6 and TRBJ2-5, with D perhaps assigned TRBD1 or TRBD2 (5 bases each). Trimming took 2 bases from V and 5 from J, leaving 12 bases between them. Germline CDR1 is MNHNY and CDR2 is SVGAGI (reference sequence). This CDR3 has 14 residues. The CDR3 here is CASSYEGRVETQYF. The CDR3 region has the DNA TGTGCCAGCAGTTACGAGGGGCGAGTGGAGACCCAGTACTTC.

This clonotype was seen only a few times. The chain joins TRBV29-1 to TRBJ1-2; weak D call: TRBD1 (5 bases). V lost 0 bases and J 1 base, leaving 6 bases between the germline ends. The CDR3 is 13 residues long. CDR1 is SQVTM, CDR2 ANQGSEA, per germline. CDR3 in amino acids: CSVEETVNYGYTF. The CDR3 DNA follows: TGCAGCGTTGAAGAGACAGTTAACTATGGCTACACCTTC.

The V and J genes are TRBV29-1 and TRBJ1-2, with 10 positions matching TRBD1. The CDR3 is 15 residues long. Germline-derived CDR1 and CDR2 are SQVTM and ANQGSEA. V lost 1 base, J lost 2 bases, and 4 bases stayed unmatched. CDR3 loop: CSVEARGQGNYGYTF. The DNA of the CDR3 is TGCAGCGTTGAAGCCCGGGGACAGGGGAACTATGGCTACACCTTC.

This clonotype came up many times. V gene TRBV7-6 combines with J gene TRBJ2-6; TRBD1 is a possible D gene (6 bases). V gave up 5 bases and J gave up 2 bases, with 19 bases separating them. The CDR3 spans 18 residues. Germline V lookup: CDR1 SGHVS, CDR2 FNYEAQ. CDR3 bases: TGTGCCAGCAGCCCCCAGCAGGGGCTCAGTACTGGGGCCAACGTCCTGACTTTC. Translated: CASSPQQGLSTGANVLTF.

This clonotype showed up many times. The rearrangement links TRBV27 to TRBJ2-5, with D uncertain. Germline V CDR1 and CDR2: MNHEY, SMNVEV (reference sequence). There are 15 residues in the CDR3. Between the trimmed V and J ends, which lost 3 bases and 1 base, there was a span of 12 bases. The CDR3 reads CASSFSIRIQETQYF. CDR3 DNA: TGTGCCAGCAGTTTCTCAATCCGAATCCAAGAGACCCAGTACTTC.

This clonotype was counted only a few times. The chain has TRBV6-2 or TRBV6-3 and TRBJ2-7; 11 positions match TRBD2. Germline trimming cut 6 bases from V and 9 bases from J; bases unmatched to any gene: 10. CDR1 and CDR2 (germline): MNHEY, SVGEGT. This CDR3 is 14 amino acids long. This CDR3 reads CASRIGTSGKRQYF. The CDR3 region has the DNA TGTGCCAGCAGGATCGGGACTAGCGGAAAGAGGCAGTACTTC.

The chain links TRBV5-1 to TRBJ2-1; the D gene is possibly TRBD1 (6 bases). From germline, CDR1 is SGHRS and CDR2 YFSETQ. V was clipped by 7 bases and J by 4 bases, with 21 bases between them. The CDR3 is made up of 16 amino acids. The CDR3: CASYGQPEASYNEQFF. CDR3 DNA sequence: TGCGCCAGCTATGGACAGCCAGAAGCCTCTTACAATGAGCAGTTCTTC.

This clonotype occurred a few times. The V call is TRBV29-1, the J call TRBJ2-1; 7 nucleotides agree with TRBD1. Per germline, CDR1 SQVTM and CDR2 ANQGSEA. V was pared by 5 bases and J by 4 bases, with 8 bases of the junction left unmatched. This CDR3 is 14 amino acids long. CDR3 residues: CSVPGQVSYNEQFF. The CDR3 DNA sequence: TGCAGCGTTCCAGGACAGGTTTCATACAATGAGCAGTTCTTC.